This entry lists 2 T cell receptor beta chains sequenced from one sample in a study of CD8 T cells in ankylosing spondylitis. Using its own MiXCR run on the 5' RACE reads, TCRdb lists one record per CDR3 protein. The sample comprises a few hundred thousand distinct CDR3 sequences, about 10% of which are singletons, and under 7% rests with the top ten. The specimen was blood, either unsorted or a sorted T cell fraction (not recorded which). The origin of the receptors is a male donor with ankylosing spondylitis or in good health (not recorded which).

The V and J genes are TRBV2 and TRBJ2-5, with TRBD2 identical over 13 bases. This CDR3 has 15 amino acids. The germline V gene encodes CDR1 SNHLY and CDR2 FYNNEI. V shed 8 bases, J shed 5 bases, and the junction held 8 bases outside the gene matches. The CDR3 nucleotides are TGTGCCAGCTGTAGGACTAGCGGGAGCGGGGAGACCCAGTACTTC. This translates into CASCRTSGSGETQYF.

Only a few counts were recorded for this clonotype. The chain is built from TRBV6-6 and TRBJ1-1; D gene unclear. This CDR3 is built from 13 residues. V was cut by 6 bases and J by 5 bases, with 13 bases left in between. The V gene's germline CDR1 is MNHNY and CDR2 SVGAGI (reference sequence). The CDR3 nucleotides are TGTGCCAGCAGAAACACGGGTGGGACTGAAGCTTTCTTT. Translation: CASRNTGGTEAFF.